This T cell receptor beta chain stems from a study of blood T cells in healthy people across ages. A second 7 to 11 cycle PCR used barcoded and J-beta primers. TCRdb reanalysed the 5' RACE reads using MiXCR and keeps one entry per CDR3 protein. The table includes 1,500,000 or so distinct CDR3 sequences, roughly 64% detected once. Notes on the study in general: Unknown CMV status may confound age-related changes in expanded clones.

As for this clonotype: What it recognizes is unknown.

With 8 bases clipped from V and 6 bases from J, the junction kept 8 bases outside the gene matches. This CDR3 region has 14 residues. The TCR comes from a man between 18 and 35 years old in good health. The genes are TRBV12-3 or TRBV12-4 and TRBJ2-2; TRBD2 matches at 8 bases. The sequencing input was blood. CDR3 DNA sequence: TGTGCCAGCGCCAGTGGTAGCGGGGCCGGGGAGCTGTTTTTT. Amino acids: CASASGSGAGELFF.